A selection of T cell receptor beta chains follows, all from one sample in a study of T cell repertoires in cytomegalovirus infection. Each CDR3 protein gets one entry after TCRdb re-called the reads with MiXCR. The sample lists roughly 920,000 distinct CDR3 sequences, 25% to 40% occurring once. Their antigens remain unidentified. This specimen was cultured CD8+ T cells from PBMCs, taken from culture after CMV antigen stimulation. The receptors derive from a human donor in good health (CMV status not recorded). Some clones in this sample may be carry-over from other donors' samples. CDR3s include the opening cysteine and the closing phenylalanine or tryptophan. D genes are given only for firm matches. Some rows mark clone size as missing; the rest say once, few, many or name a class of expanded clone.

. | few | TRBV6-5 | CASTRGLSYEQYF
. | . | TRBV20-1 | CSARDTNNQPQHF
. | . | TRBV19 | CASSVGPPAYGYTF
. | . | TRBV28 | CASTDWRAQGGELFF
TRBD2 | . | TRBV10-3 | CAISVAGGTGELFF
. | . | TRBV20-1 | CSGTGHPYNEQFF
. | few | TRBV7-9 | CASSSKDRDTLSPGNTIYF
TRBD1 | few | TRBV19 | CASSDRGFNTEAFF
. | . | TRBV7-6 | CASSLGDSHNEQFF
. | few | TRBV7-8 | CASSLSVGAFYNSPLHF
. | . | TRBV18 | CASSPTSPTASSYNEQFF
. | . | TRBV7-2 | CAWVEGWGYTF
. | . | TRBV7-9 | CASSSASTGELFF
. | few | TRBV7-6 | CASGSRRSDTQYF
. | . | TRBV20-1 | CSARLDEQFF
TRBD1 | . | TRBV4-3 | CASSTRTGPNQPQHF
. | many | TRBV7-9 | CASSSPGWGTNTEAFF
. | . | TRBV13 | CASSQYPLGDTEAFF
. | . | TRBV10-2 | CASSVNAYGYTF
. | . | TRBV19 | CASSRWANEQFF
TRBD1 | . | TRBV20-1 | CSARGRAGGNQPQHF
. | . | TRBV7-9 | CASSFGARGDGYTF
TRBD1 | many | TRBV7-8 | CASSSDRGIGYEQYF
TRBD1 | . | TRBV27 | CASSPWTGRTEAFF
. | . | TRBV24-1 | CATSDRGPGSPGELFF
. | few | TRBV12-3/TRBV12-4 | CASSLAPYVGPNEQFF
. | few | TRBV7-2 | CASSLYFETQYF
. | . | TRBV7-3 | CASSLGIGNYGYTF